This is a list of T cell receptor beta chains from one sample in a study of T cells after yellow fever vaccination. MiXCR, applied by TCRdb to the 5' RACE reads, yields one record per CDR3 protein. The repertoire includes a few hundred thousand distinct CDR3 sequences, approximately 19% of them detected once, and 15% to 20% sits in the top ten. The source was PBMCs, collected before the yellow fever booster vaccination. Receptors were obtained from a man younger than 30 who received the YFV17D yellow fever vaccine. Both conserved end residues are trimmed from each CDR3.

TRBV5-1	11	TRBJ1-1	ASEGGGGTEAF
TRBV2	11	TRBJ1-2	ASCWTDYYGYT
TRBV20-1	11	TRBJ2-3	SASYSSGDTQY
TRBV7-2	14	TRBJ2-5	ASSLIPLRGQETQY
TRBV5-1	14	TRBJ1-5	ASSPGQGRGYQPQH
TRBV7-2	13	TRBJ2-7	ASSLPVAGGYEQY
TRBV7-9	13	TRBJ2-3	ASSPLRTITDTQY
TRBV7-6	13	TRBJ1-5	ASRRPYRDRQPQH
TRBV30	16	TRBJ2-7	AWSPGQGRGLGHEEQY
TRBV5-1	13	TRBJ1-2	ASSFFFGDNYGYT
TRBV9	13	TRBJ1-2	ASSAEQGALGGYT
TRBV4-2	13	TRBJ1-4	ASSHSGTTNEKLF
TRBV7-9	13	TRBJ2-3	ASSVRGLITDTQY
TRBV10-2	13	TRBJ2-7	ASSEGTGVLYEQY
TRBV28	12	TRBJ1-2	ASSFTGVSYGYT
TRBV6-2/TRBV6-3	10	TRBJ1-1	ASSRQGPEAF
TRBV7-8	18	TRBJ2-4	ASSSGQTSGGPLAKNIQY
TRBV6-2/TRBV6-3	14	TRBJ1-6	ASSYSQGSYNSPLH
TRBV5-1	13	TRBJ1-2	ASSLALGQGEGYT
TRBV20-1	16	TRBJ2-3	SARVLPGLPSSTDTQY
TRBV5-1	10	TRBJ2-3	ATPGGENTQY
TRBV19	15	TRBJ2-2	ASSRGQGRLDTGELF
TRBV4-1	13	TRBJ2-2	ASSDTSGDPGELF
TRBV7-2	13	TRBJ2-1	ASSPRPHRDNEQF
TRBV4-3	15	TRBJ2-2	ASSPFLAGGPPGELF
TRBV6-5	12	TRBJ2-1	ASRRLAGDNEQF
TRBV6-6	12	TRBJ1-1	ASSYSLLISEAF
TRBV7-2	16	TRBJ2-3	ASSPTTLAGGSTDTQY
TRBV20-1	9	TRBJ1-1	SAPQIAEAF
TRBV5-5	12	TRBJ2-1	ASWSPGLPLQQF
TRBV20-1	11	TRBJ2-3	SARVAAGDTQY
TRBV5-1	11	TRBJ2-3	ASSAPSTDTQY
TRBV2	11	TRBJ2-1	ASGAGLGNEQF
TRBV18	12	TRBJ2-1	ASSRPPANNEQF
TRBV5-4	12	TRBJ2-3	ASSEGGFTDTQY
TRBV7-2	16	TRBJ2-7	ASSLGLAGGTFYYEQY
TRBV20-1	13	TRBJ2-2	SATSEQANTGELF
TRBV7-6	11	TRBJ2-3	ASNSGGGDTQY
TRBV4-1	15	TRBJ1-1	ASSPKNWGPPNTEAF
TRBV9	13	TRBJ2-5	ASSPSSKAGETQY
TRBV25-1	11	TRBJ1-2	ASSLGKYYGYT
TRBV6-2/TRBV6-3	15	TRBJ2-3	ASSYPPGGDRTDTQY
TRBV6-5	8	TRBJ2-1	ATLQDREF
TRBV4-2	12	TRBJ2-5	ASSQGLTGETQY
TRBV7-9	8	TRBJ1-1	ALSGRGAF
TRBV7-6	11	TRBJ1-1	ASSPMGNTEAF
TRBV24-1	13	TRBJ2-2	ATSPPGTFPGELF
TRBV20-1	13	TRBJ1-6	SARDRGTGVSPLH
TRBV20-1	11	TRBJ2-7	SARVTSGGRQY
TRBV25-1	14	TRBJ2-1	ASSGTDGSSYNEQF
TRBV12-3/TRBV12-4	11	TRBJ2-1	ASSLEGGNEQF
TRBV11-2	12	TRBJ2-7	ASSLGIIAYEQY
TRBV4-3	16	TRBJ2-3	ASSQDRASGGATDTQY
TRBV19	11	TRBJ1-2	ASSSGTLEVYT
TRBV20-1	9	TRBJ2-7	SAGDSYEQY
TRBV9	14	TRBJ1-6	ASSVRTDPYNSPLH
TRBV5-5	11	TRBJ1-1	ASLVPGASEAF